This TCR beta chain emerged from a study of T cells after yellow fever vaccination. Across the whole study: Fractions containing few cells were prepared with SMART-Seq v4 Ultra Low Input.

The CDR3 runs to 13 residues. The V gene's germline CDR1 is SGHNT and CDR2 YENEEA. V was clipped by 0 bases and J by 5 bases, with 6 bases between them. TCRdb passed the 5' RACE reads through MiXCR, listing each CDR3 protein once. The table includes approximately 250,000 distinct CDR3 sequences, roughly 4% detected once. This clonotype came up many times. Its cognate antigen is unknown. General study results and limits: Detected again after the booster were most primary-vaccination clones, at nearly 97% CD4 and 88% CD8.

The origin of this receptor is a man between 18 and 35 years old who received the YFV17D yellow fever vaccine. The V call is TRBV11-3, the J call TRBJ2-3; D unresolved. The source was PBMCs, collected 15 days after the yellow fever booster vaccination. CDR3 protein: CASSLDLLDTQYF. CDR3 DNA: TGTGCCAGCAGCTTAGATCTTCTAGATACGCAGTATTTT.